This record concerns one T cell receptor beta chain sequence. These data originate in a study of blood T cell repertoires in COVID-19. Germline CDR1 and CDR2: SEHNR and FQNEAQ (reference sequence). V trimming: 8 bases; J trimming: 5 bases; junction bases outside the gene matches: 10. CDR3 size: 17 residues. Original methodology: Amplification of reference gene primers provided the estimated nucleated cell counts. Assay used: immunoSEQ multiplex PCR; TCRdb lists only in-frame clones, some missing. V and J calls and clone size are copied from that table; D and trimming were computed from the DNA. The sample yields under 75,000 clones, nearly 90% seen once.

The chain employs TRBV7-9 and TRBJ2-2; 14 bases are a match to TRBD2. The sample taken for sequencing was peripheral blood. This TCR derives from a man aged 55 to 70 with active COVID-19. The CDR3 nucleotides read TGTGCCAGCTACGGACTAGCGGGAGGCGGTTGGACCGGGGAGCTGTTTTTT. The encoded protein is CASYGLAGGGWTGELFF.